This paragraph reports one T cell receptor (beta chain). The CDR3 is 15 amino acids. The V gene lost 1 base and the J gene lost 0 bases, with 11 bases spanning the gap. Per germline, CDR1 SGHNT and CDR2 YYREEE (reference sequence). The data stem from a study of T cell responses to AZD1222 COVID-19 vaccine. The repertoire was sequenced with immunoSEQ multiplex PCR; TCRdb's copy has only in-frame clones and lacks some. The sample lists about 150,000 clones, around 85% occurring once. The V call is TRBV5-4, the J call TRBJ2-7; D ambiguous. Specimen: peripheral blood, collected on day 0 of MenACWY control vaccination. The source of this sequence is an adult in good health. The CDR3 loop reads CASSLSGKSSYEQYV. DNA of the CDR3: TGTGCCAGCAGCTTGTCAGGAAAAAGCTCCTACGAGCAGTACGTC.